The clone carrying this T cell receptor (beta chain) has a count of ten or more. Its matching antigen is unknown. The V gene lost 8 bases and the J gene lost 2 bases, with 16 bases spanning the gap. Germline V CDR1 and CDR2: MNHNS, SASEGT. There are 15 residues in the CDR3. A single record per CDR3 protein comes from TCRdb applying MiXCR to the 5' RACE reads. The data show about 350,000 distinct CDR3 sequences, approximately 8% seen once. This record comes from a study of T cells after yellow fever vaccination. General study points: The study re-detected most primary-vaccination clones after the booster (96% CD4, 85% to 90% CD8).

The chain carries TRBV6-1 and TRBJ2-1; the D is unclear. The receptor was derived from a man between 18 and 29 years old who received the YFV17D yellow fever vaccine. Sequences were derived from PBMCs, sampled 35 to 50 days after the first yellow fever vaccination. The CDR3 DNA reads TGTGCCAGCCTTCCCCCTGGGCTGACCTACAATGAGCAGTTCTTC. As protein: CASLPPGLTYNEQFF.